These 24 T cell receptor beta chains came from one sample sequenced in a study of blood T cell repertoires in COVID-19. Produced via immunoSEQ multiplex PCR; TCRdb's table is partial and in-frame only. The sample lists approximately 170,000 clones, around four fifths occurring once. What was sequenced was PBMCs or T cells enriched from blood (not recorded which). Receptors originate from a woman in her 50s who had recovered from COVID-19.

J is TRBJ2-3 and V is TRBV5-1, with 8 bases aligning to TRBD2. The CDR3 loop spans 15 amino acids. The V and J ends lost 4 bases and 1 base, in that order; junction bases with no gene match: 5. The germline V gene encodes CDR1 SGHRS and CDR2 YFSETQ. CDR3 sequence reads: CASSELSGGTDTQYF. As DNA, the CDR3 is TGCGCCAGCAGCGAACTTAGCGGGGGCACAGATACGCAGTATTTT.

This rearrangement joins TRBV28 to TRBJ1-2; no clear D gene. This CDR3 contains 14 residues. Germline values: CDR1 MDHEN, CDR2 SYDVKM. V shed 5 bases and J shed 4 bases, with 14 bases lying between them. In nucleotides, the CDR3 is TGTGCCAGCAGTAGCCAACTAGGCGGCTATGGCTACACCTTC. Protein sequence: CASSSQLGGYGYTF.

The chain carries TRBV10-3 and TRBJ1-5; 11 nucleotides line up with TRBD1. The CDR3 extends over 15 amino acids. V lost 6 bases, J lost 6 bases, and 7 bases stayed unmatched. From germline, CDR1 is ENHRY and CDR2 SYGVKD. CDR3 bases: TGTGCCATCAGGGCCGGGACAGGGGGTAGTCAGCCCCAGCATTTT. Its translation is CAIRAGTGGSQPQHF.

V gene TRBV9 combines with J gene TRBJ2-2; D not resolved. Trimming stripped 4 bases from V and 6 bases from J, with 10 bases between. CDR3 length: 13 residues. Germline V gene data show CDR1 as SGDLS and CDR2 as YYNGEE. CDR3 sequence: CASSPIDPGELFF. The CDR3 nucleotides read TGTGCCAGCAGCCCTATTGATCCCGGGGAGCTGTTTTTT.

The chain uses TRBV27 and TRBJ2-3, with TRBD1 matching over 8 bases. The V segment lost 5 bases and the J segment 1 base; nucleotides outside the gene matches: 8. Germline-derived CDR1 and CDR2 are MNHEY and SMNVEV (reference sequence). The CDR3 is 16 amino acids. The CDR3 reads CASSTYRGWGTDTQYF. CDR3 DNA: TGTGCCAGCAGTACCTACAGGGGGTGGGGCACAGATACGCAGTATTTT.

This chain uses TRBV25-1 with TRBJ1-1, with D perhaps TRBD1 (5 bases). The CDR3 loop spans 12 amino acids. Germline CDR1 and CDR2: MGHDK and SYGVNS. The CDR3 sequence: CCVQGIGTEAFF. The CDR3 DNA reads as TGTTGCGTCCAGGGAATCGGGACTGAAGCTTTCTTT.

The gene calls are TRBV28 and TRBJ1-4; D might be TRBD1 (5 bases). The germline gives CDR1 MDHEN, CDR2 SYDVKM. The CDR3 spans 14 residues. The V end was cut by 2 bases, the J end by 5 bases, with 9 bases between. The CDR3 spells CASSLGQANEKLFF. The CDR3 DNA is TGTGCCAGCAGTTTAGGACAAGCCAATGAAAAACTGTTTTTT.

J is TRBJ2-7 and V is TRBV11-2, with 7 bases identical to TRBD2. The ends lost 3 bases at V and 3 bases at J; junction bases unmatched: 5. Per the germline V gene, CDR1 is SGHAT and CDR2 is FQNNGV. This CDR3 region has 14 residues. CDR3 protein: CASSFSGGIYEQYV. The CDR3, as DNA: TGTGCCAGCAGCTTCTCGGGAGGCATCTACGAGCAGTACGTC.

The V gene is TRBV19, the J gene TRBJ2-1, with 10 bases aligning to TRBD2. In germline, CDR1 is LNHDA, CDR2 SQIVND (reference sequence). The CDR3 has 16 residues. The ends lost 5 bases at V and 8 bases at J; junction bases unmatched: 12. CDR3 protein: CASSGSGTSVVDEQFF. In DNA, the CDR3 is TGTGCCAGTAGTGGATCCGGGACTAGCGTTGTTGATGAGCAGTTCTTC.

The chain carries TRBV29-1 and TRBJ1-6, with 7 bases that match TRBD1. V was clipped by 5 bases and J by 7 bases; unmatched bases: 8. Germline CDR1 is SQVTM and CDR2 is ANQGSEA. This CDR3 spans 14 amino acids. The CDR3 reads CSVQGTEINSPLHF. CDR3 DNA: TGCAGCGTTCAAGGGACAGAGATAAATTCACCCCTCCACTTT.

This clone was found once. The chain has TRBV19 and TRBJ1-1, with TRBD1 matching over 8 bases. Germline CDR1 LNHDA, CDR2 SQIVND (reference sequence). The length of the CDR3 is 15 residues. The V gene end was trimmed by 1 base and the J gene end by 5 bases; junction bases not matched to a gene: 6. CDR3 in DNA: TGTGCCAGTAGTATAGTCGACAGGGGTGGGACTGAAGCTTTCTTT. Its protein product is CASSIVDRGGTEAFF.

The gene calls are TRBV5-1 and TRBJ2-7; D ambiguous. Per germline, CDR1 SGHRS and CDR2 YFSETQ. The CDR3 is 14 amino acids. V shed 0 bases and J shed 0 bases, with 7 bases lying between them. CDR3 coding DNA: TGCGCCAGCAGCTTGGATCCCAGCTCCTACGAGCAGTACGTC. Protein product: CASSLDPSSYEQYV.

The CDR3 is CASSSFAGQASGNTIYF. DNA for the CDR3: TGTGCCAGCAGTTCCTTCGCGGGACAGGCCTCTGGAAACACCATATATTTT. The rearrangement links TRBV28 to TRBJ1-3; 8 bases map to TRBD1. CDR3 size: 17 residues. The V gene end was trimmed by 4 bases and the J gene end by 0 bases; junction bases not matched to a gene: 8. The germline V gene has CDR1 MDHEN and CDR2 SYDVKM.

The chain employs TRBV7-2 and TRBJ2-1, with a weak D call TRBD2 (6 bases). The germline V gene has CDR1 SGHTA and CDR2 FQGNSA. CDR3 length: 13 amino acids. Trimming pared 6 bases from V and 4 bases from J, leaving 10 bases between. CDR3 sequence reads: CASRGGEYNEQFF. CDR3 nucleotide sequence: TGTGCCAGCAGAGGCGGGGAGTACAATGAGCAGTTCTTC.

Turning to this clone: Other DNA sequences in this specimen translate into the identical CDR3. This rearrangement joins TRBV9 to TRBJ1-1; 7 positions agree with TRBD1. The J segment lost 1 base and the V segment lost 0 bases, leaving 0 bases of the junction unmatched. Germline CDR1 reads SGDLS; CDR2 reads YYNGEE. The CDR3 is 14 residues long. CDR3 in DNA: TGTGCCAGCAGCGTAGGACAGGGGAACACTGAAGCTTTCTTT. Translation gives CASSVGQGNTEAFF.

The rearrangement links TRBV28 to TRBJ2-3; 8 nucleotides align to TRBD2. Per germline, CDR1 MDHEN and CDR2 SYDVKM. The CDR3 is 18 amino acids. V was clipped by 5 bases and J by 2 bases; unmatched bases: 15. CDR3 protein: CASSAPVGGGTDTDTQYF. The DNA for the CDR3 is TGTGCCAGCAGTGCCCCCGTGGGCGGGGGGACCGACACAGATACGCAGTATTTT.

This rearrangement joins TRBV9 to TRBJ2-2, with TRBD2 identical over 11 bases. Germline V gives CDR1 SGDLS, CDR2 YYNGEE. The CDR3 extends over 18 amino acids. With V trimmed by 2 bases and J by 1 base, 7 bases remained unmatched. The CDR3 coding sequence is TGTGCCAGCAGCGTCCCTCTAGCGGGGGGCGGGAACACCGGGGAGCTGTTTTTT. It is translated as CASSVPLAGGGNTGELFF.

The chain employs TRBV28 and TRBJ2-3; D is possibly TRBD2 (5 bases). V lost 5 bases and J lost 9, with 15 bases in between. Germline values: CDR1 MDHEN, CDR2 SYDVKM. The CDR3 spans 13 residues. The CDR3 nucleotides read TGTGCCAGCAGTCCACGACTATGGGGAACGCAGTATTTT. It codes for CASSPRLWGTQYF.

J is TRBJ1-6 and V is TRBV10-3, with 8 positions matching TRBD1. This CDR3 spans 14 amino acids. The junction had 7 bases not matched to a gene; V was cut back by 4 bases and J by 11 bases. CDR1 ENHRY and CDR2 SYGVKD come from the germline V gene. The CDR3 DNA is TGTGCCATCAGTGGGGGGACAGGTAGTCCACCCCTCCACTTT. This codes for CAISGGTGSPPLHF.

The V call is TRBV19, the J call TRBJ2-5; D is ambiguous. This CDR3 has 13 amino acids. Trimming shortened V by 3 bases and J by 7 bases, and 12 bases separated the two germline ends. Per germline, CDR1 LNHDA and CDR2 SQIVND (reference sequence). The CDR3 DNA follows: TGTGCCAGTAGTATGGGCCTTGATGGGACCCAGTACTTC. Protein product: CASSMGLDGTQYF.

The V gene is TRBV19, the J gene TRBJ2-2; D perhaps matches TRBD2 (6 bases). Per germline, CDR1 LNHDA and CDR2 SQIVND (reference sequence). The ends were cut back, 5 bases at V and 2 bases at J, with 12 bases in the middle. The CDR3 contains 15 residues. The CDR3 region is CASSVRDFNTGELFF. The CDR3 nucleotides are TGTGCCAGTAGTGTCCGGGACTTCAACACCGGGGAGCTGTTTTTT.

This clone showed up just a few times. This chain uses TRBV28 with TRBJ1-1, with TRBD1 as a possible D gene (6 bases). CDR3 length: 14 amino acids. The V end was cut by 6 bases, the J end by 8 bases, with 19 bases between. CDR1 and CDR2 (germline): MDHEN, SYDVKM. The CDR3 bases are TGTGCCAGCAGGCCCGGGGGGCCGAGCCCCGAAGCTTTCTTT. Translation gives CASRPGGPSPEAFF.

V usage is TRBV5-1 and J usage is TRBJ2-1, with 8 bases that match TRBD2. The CDR3 consists of 16 residues. The germline V gene encodes CDR1 SGHRS and CDR2 YFSETQ. V was clipped by 5 bases and J by 0 bases; unmatched bases: 7. The CDR3 DNA reads as TGCGCCAGCAGTTATAGCGGGGCCACCTCCTACAATGAGCAGTTCTTC. Protein: CASSYSGATSYNEQFF.

This chain links TRBV27 with TRBJ2-2; tentatively, D is TRBD1 (5 bases). The germline V and J ends were trimmed by 1 base and 1 base, with 10 bases remaining between them. There are 16 residues in the CDR3. Germline loops: CDR1 MNHEY, CDR2 SMNVEV (reference sequence). CDR3 in DNA: TGTGCCAGCAGTTTATATCCCACAGGGAACACCGGGGAGCTGTTTTTT. This gives the protein CASSLYPTGNTGELFF.